The 2 T cell receptor beta chains reported below all come from one sample, sequenced in a study of cytomegalovirus exposure and HLA in healthy donors. The primer mix had 60 Vbeta and 13 Jbeta primers. Method: immunoSEQ multiplex PCR; TCRdb's copy keeps in-frame clones and lacks some. The repertoire holds about 160,000 clones, with approximately 75% as singletons. Sequenced material: PBMCs. These receptors all stem from a woman under 30 in good health and CMV-seronegative.

The chain employs TRBV6-1 and TRBJ2-5; a possible D gene is TRBD1 (6 bases). The CDR3 length is 14 residues. The ends were cut back, 6 bases at V and 0 bases at J, with 11 bases in the middle. Germline V gives CDR1 MNHNS, CDR2 SASEGT. The CDR3 sequence is CASRKGDNQETQYF. Here the CDR3 DNA reads TGTGCCAGCAGAAAGGGGGACAACCAAGAGACCCAGTACTTC.

In DNA, the CDR3 is TGCGCCAGCAGCTTCCGGCAGGCTGACGGCTACACCTTC. It encodes CASSFRQADGYTF. V usage is TRBV5-1 and J usage is TRBJ1-2; D not certain. CDR3 size: 13 residues. Trimming pared 2 bases from V and 8 bases from J, leaving 13 bases between. Per the germline V gene, CDR1 is SGHRS and CDR2 is YFSETQ.